The source of this TCR beta chain is a study of T cell responses to AZD1222 COVID-19 vaccine. Study-wide results and caveats: Just a handful of AZD1222 recipients tested seropositive at baseline.

Germline CDR1 reads SGHTA; CDR2 reads FQGNSA. The CDR3 has 15 amino acids. V shed 1 base and J shed 0 bases, with 7 bases lying between them. For this clone: Its matching antigen is unknown.

TCRdb's table, derived via immunoSEQ multiplex PCR, lists solely in-frame clones and lacks some. The repertoire holds 99,000 or so clones, with more than 75% as singletons. The TCR originated in an adult who received the MenACWY meningococcal vaccine as a control. The sequencing here drew on peripheral blood, taken 28 days after the second dose of the MenACWY control vaccine. This chain links TRBV7-2 with TRBJ2-1, with D possibly called TRBD1 or TRBD2 (5 bases each). CDR3 sequence: CASSLVGVSYNEQFF. CDR3 DNA sequence: TGTGCCAGCAGCTTAGTGGGGGTCTCCTACAATGAGCAGTTCTTC.